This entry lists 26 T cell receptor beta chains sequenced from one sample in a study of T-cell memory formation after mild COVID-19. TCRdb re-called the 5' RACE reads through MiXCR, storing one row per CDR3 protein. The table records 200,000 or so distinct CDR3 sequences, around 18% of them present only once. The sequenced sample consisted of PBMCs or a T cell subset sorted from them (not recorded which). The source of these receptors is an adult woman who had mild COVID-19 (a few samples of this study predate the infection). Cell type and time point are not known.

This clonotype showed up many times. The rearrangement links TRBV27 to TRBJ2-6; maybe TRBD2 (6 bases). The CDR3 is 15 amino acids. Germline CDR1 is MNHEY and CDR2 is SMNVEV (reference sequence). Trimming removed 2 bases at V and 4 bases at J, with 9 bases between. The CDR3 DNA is TGTGCCAGCAGTTTAGGGAGGCCCGGGGCCAACGTCCTGACTTTC. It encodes CASSLGRPGANVLTF. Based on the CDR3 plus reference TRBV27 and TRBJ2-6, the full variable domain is EAQVTQNPRYLITVTGKKLTVTCSQNMNHEYMSWYRQDPGLGLRQIYYSMNVEVTDKGDVPEGYKVSRKEKRNFPLILESPSPNQTSLYFCASSLGRPGANVLTFGAGSRLTVL.

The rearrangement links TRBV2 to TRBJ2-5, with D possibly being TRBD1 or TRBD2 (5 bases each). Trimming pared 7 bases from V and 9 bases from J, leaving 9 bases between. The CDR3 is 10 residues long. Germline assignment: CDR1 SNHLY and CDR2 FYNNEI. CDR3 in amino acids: CASTTGPQYF. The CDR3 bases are TGTGCCAGCACCACGGGGCCCCAGTACTTC.

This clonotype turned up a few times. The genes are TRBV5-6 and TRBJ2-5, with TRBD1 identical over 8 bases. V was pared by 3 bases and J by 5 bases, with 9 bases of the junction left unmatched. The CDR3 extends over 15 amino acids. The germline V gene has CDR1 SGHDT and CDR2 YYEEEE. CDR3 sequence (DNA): TGTGCCAGCAGCTCGGGACAGGCGGCCGGGGAGACCCAGTACTTC. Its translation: CASSSGQAAGETQYF.

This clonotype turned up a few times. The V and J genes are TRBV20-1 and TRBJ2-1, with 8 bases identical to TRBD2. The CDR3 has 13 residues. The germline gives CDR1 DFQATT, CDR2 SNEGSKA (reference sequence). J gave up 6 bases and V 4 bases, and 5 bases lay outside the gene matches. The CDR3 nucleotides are TGCAGTGCTACCGGGACTAGGGGCAATGAGCAGTTCTTC. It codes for CSATGTRGNEQFF.

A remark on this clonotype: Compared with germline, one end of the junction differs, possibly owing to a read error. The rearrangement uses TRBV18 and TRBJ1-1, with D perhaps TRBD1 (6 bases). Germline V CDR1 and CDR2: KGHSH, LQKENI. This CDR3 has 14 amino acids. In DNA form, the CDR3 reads TGTGCCAGCTCTCCCCCAGGGGTGAACACTGAAGCCTTCTTT. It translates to CASSPPGVNTEAFF.

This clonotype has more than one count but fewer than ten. CDR3 sequence: CASRTGMREQYF. Written as DNA, the CDR3 is TGCGCCAGCCGGACAGGGATGAGGGAGCAGTACTTC. The chain is built from TRBV10-2 and TRBJ2-7, with 8 nucleotides matching TRBD1. Germline trimming cut 8 bases from V and 7 bases from J; bases unmatched to any gene: 7. This CDR3 has 12 residues. The germline V gene has CDR1 WSHSY and CDR2 SAAADI.

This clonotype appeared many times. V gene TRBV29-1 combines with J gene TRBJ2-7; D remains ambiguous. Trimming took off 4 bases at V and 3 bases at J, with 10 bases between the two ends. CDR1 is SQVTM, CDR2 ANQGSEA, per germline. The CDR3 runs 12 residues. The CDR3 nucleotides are TGCAGCGTTGCCCAGGTACTCTACGAGCAGTACTTC. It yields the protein CSVAQVLYEQYF.

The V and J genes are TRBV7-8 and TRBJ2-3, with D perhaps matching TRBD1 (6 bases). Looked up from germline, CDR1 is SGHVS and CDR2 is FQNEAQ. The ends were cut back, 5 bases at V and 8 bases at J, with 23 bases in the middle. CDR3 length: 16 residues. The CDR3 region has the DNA TGTGCCAGCAGCCCCAAGTCGGGGCCAGAGGGGGTTACGCAGTATTTT. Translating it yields CASSPKSGPEGVTQYF.

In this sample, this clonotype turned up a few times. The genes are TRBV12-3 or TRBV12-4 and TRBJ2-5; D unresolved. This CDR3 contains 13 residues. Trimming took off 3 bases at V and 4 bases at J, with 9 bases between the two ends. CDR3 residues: CASSFLWGETQYF. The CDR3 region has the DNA TGTGCCAGCAGTTTTTTGTGGGGAGAGACCCAGTACTTC.

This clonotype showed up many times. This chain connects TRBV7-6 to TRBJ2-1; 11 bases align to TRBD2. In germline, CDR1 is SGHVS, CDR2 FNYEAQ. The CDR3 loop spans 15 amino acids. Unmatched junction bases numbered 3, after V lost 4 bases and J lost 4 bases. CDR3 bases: TGTGCCAGCAGCTCCGGGACTAGCGGTTACAATGAGCAGTTCTTC. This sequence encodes CASSSGTSGYNEQFF.

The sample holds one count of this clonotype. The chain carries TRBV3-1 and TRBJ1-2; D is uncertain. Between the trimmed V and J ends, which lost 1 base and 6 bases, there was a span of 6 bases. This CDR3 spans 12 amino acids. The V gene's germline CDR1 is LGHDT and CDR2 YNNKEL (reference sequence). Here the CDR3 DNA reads TGTGCCAGCAGCCAAGCTGTACATGGCTACACCTTC. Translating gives CASSQAVHGYTF.

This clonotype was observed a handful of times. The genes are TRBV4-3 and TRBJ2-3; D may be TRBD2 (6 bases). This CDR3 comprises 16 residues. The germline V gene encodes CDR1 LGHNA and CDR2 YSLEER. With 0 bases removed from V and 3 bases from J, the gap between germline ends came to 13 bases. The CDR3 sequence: CASSQERTGGTDTQYF. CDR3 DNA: TGCGCCAGCAGCCAAGAAAGGACCGGGGGAACAGATACGCAGTATTTT.

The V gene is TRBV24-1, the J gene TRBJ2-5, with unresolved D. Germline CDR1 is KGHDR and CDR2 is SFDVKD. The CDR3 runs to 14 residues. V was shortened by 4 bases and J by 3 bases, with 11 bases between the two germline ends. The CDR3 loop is CATSDPTPEETQYF. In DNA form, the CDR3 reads TGTGCCACCAGTGACCCGACCCCGGAAGAGACCCAGTACTTC.

The CDR3 region is CSAARDSPTDTQYF. The CDR3 DNA sequence: TGCAGTGCCGCCCGGGACAGCCCCACAGATACGCAGTATTTT. The J gene is TRBJ2-3, the V gene TRBV20-1, with 7 bases fitting TRBD1. Germline CDR1 is DFQATT and CDR2 is SNEGSKA (reference sequence). The CDR3 covers 14 residues. The junction had 8 bases not matched to a gene; V was cut back by 6 bases and J by 2 bases.

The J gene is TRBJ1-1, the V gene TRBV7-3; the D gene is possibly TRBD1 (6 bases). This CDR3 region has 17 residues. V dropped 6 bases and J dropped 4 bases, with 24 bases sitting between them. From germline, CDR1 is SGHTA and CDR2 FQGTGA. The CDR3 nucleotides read TGTGCCAGCAGTATCCCCTCCGGGGGGCGAGGGTGCACTGAAGCTTTCTTT. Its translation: CASSIPSGGRGCTEAFF.

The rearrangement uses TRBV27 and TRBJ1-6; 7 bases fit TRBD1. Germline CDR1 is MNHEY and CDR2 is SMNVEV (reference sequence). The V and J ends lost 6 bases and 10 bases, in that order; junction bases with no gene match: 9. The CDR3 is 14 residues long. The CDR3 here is CASRSDRVRSPLHF. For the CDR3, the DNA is TGTGCCAGCAGATCAGACAGGGTGCGGTCACCCCTCCACTTT.

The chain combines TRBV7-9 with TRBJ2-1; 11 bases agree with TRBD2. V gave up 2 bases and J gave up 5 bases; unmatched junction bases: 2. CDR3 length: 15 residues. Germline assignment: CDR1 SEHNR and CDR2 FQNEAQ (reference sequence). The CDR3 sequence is CASSLRLAGNNEQFF. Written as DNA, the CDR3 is TGTGCCAGCAGCTTACGACTAGCGGGGAACAATGAGCAGTTCTTC.

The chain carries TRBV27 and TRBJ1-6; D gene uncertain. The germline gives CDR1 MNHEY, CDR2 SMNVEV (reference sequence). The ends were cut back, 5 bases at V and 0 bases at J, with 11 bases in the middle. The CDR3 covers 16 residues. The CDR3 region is CASSLFTSSYNSPLHF. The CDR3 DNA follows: TGTGCCAGCAGTCTGTTCACAAGCTCCTATAATTCACCCCTCCACTTT.

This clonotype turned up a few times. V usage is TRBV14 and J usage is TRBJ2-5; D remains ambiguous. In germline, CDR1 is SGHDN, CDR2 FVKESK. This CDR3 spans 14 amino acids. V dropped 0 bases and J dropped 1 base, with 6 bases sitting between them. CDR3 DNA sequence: TGTGCCAGCAGCCAAGATGAAGGCCAAGAGACCCAGTACTTC. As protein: CASSQDEGQETQYF.

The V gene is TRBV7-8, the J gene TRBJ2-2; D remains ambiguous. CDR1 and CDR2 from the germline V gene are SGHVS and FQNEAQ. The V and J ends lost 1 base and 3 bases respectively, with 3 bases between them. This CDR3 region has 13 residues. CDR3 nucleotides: TGTGCCAGCAGCTTAGTGGACACCGGGGAGCTGTTTTTT. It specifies CASSLVDTGELFF.

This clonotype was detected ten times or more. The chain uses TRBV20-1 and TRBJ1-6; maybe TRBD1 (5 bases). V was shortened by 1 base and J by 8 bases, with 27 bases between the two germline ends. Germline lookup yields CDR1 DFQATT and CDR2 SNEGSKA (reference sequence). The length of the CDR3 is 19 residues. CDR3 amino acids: CSARAGGQGESGTHSPLHF. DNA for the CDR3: TGCAGTGCTAGAGCCGGTGGGCAGGGTGAATCAGGAACCCATTCACCCCTCCACTTT.

CDR3 in DNA: TGTGCCAGCAGCTTGGCCGCACAAACTGAGCAGTTCTTC. This encodes CASSLAAQTEQFF. The V gene is TRBV5-6, the J gene TRBJ2-1, with unresolved D. In germline, CDR1 is SGHDT, CDR2 YYEEEE. The CDR3 spans 13 residues. Trimming cost V 0 bases and J 9 bases, with 10 bases left between them.

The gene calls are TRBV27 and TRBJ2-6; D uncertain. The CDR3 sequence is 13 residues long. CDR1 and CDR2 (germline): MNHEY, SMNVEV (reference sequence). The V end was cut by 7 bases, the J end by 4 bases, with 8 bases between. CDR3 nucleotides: TGTGCCAGCAAAACCATCGGGGCCAACGTCCTGACTTTC. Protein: CASKTIGANVLTF.

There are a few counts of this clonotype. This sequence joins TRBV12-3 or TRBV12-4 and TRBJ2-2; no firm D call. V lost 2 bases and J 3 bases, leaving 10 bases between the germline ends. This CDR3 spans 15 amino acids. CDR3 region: CASSLQEGYTGELFF. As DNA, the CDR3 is TGTGCCAGCAGTTTACAGGAAGGGTACACCGGGGAGCTGTTTTTT.

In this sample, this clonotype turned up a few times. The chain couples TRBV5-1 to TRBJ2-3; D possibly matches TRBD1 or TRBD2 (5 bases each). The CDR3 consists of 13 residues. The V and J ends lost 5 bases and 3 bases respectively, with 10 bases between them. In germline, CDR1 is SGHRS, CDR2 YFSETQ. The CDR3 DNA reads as TGCGCCAGCAGAGTGGGGGAGACAGATACGCAGTATTTT. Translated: CASRVGETDTQYF.

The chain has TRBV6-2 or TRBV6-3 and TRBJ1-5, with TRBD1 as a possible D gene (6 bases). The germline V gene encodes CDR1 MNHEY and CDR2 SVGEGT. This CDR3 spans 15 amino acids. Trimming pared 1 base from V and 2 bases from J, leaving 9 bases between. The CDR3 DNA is TGTGCCAGCAGTTACTTGGGGGCCCGCAATCAGCCCCAGCATTTT. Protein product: CASSYLGARNQPQHF.